This paragraph reports one T cell receptor beta chain. The antigen remains unidentified. The PCR contained 60 Vbeta and 13 Jbeta primers. Assay: immunoSEQ multiplex PCR; the TCRdb copy retains only in-frame clones and omits some. This table holds tens of thousands of clones. The data were obtained in a study of cytomegalovirus exposure and HLA in healthy donors. Study context: A preliminary data release comprised around 90 million unique TCRs obtained from HLA-typed donors. Study-wide results and limits: A later look showed TCR association rates differing by HLA locus, highest for DRB1 and lowest for HLA-C. Accurate HLA-A and HLA-B prediction from TCR beta sequences was reported for most subjects.

Specimen: PBMCs. This clonotype was sampled from a man between 60 and 70 years old in good health and CMV-seropositive.

The CDR3 protein is CASRALGAYNEQFF. CDR3 nucleotides: TGTGCCAGCAGAGCGCTAGGGGCCTACAATGAGCAGTTCTTC. The rearrangement uses TRBV6-5 and TRBJ2-1, with a possible D match to TRBD1 (5 bases). The CDR3 has 14 residues. V gave up 6 bases and J gave up 2 bases, with 11 bases separating them. Germline V CDR1 and CDR2: MNHEY, SVGAGI.